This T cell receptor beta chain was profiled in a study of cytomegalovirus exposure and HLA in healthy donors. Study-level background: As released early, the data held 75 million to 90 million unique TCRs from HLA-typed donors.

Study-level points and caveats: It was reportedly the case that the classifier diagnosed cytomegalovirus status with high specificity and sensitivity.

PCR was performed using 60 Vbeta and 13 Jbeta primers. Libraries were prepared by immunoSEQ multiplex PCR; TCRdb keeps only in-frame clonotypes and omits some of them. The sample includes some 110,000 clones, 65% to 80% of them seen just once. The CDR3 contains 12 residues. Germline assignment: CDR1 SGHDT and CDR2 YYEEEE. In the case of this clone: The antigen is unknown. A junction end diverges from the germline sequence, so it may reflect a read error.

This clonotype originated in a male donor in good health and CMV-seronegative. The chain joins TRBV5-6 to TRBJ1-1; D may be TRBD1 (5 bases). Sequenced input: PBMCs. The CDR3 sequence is CTSSLAPGEAFF. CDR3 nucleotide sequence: TGTACCAGCAGCTTAGCTCCAGGGGAAGCTTTCTTT.